The 30 T cell receptor beta chains listed next were all sequenced from one sample in a study of monozygotic twins with inflammatory bowel disease. Following a re-call of the 5' RACE reads, TCRdb has one entry per CDR3 protein and lacks DNA. Here the sample table reports over 130,000 distinct CDR3 sequences. Sequencing was carried out using blood. The source of these receptors is a human donor with ulcerative colitis or Crohn's disease, or a healthy co-twin of an affected twin (not recorded which).

Here the CDR3 reads CASRLDRGFNQPQHF. This chain uses TRBV12-3 or TRBV12-4 with TRBJ1-5; TCRdb returns TRBD1, unconfirmable since there is no DNA. The CDR3 sequence is 15 residues long.

The genes are TRBV6-5 and TRBJ1-1. The germline V gene encodes CDR1 MNHEY and CDR2 SVGAGI. This CDR3 has 17 residues. The CDR3 region is CASSYSAARVVNTEAFF.

This chain links TRBV5-1 with TRBJ1-6; absent DNA, TCRdb's TRBD1 call cannot be checked. The CDR3 totals 21 residues. The germline V gene has CDR1 SGHRS and CDR2 YFSETQ. CDR3 region: CASSPATTRDALAVLGSPLHF.

The rearrangement links TRBV19 to TRBJ1-1; checking the TCRdb D call of TRBD1 is not possible without DNA. Germline lookup yields CDR1 LNHDA and CDR2 SQIVND (reference sequence). The CDR3 is 14 amino acids. CDR3 in amino acids: CASRHSGANTEAFF.

This chain uses TRBV7-8 with TRBJ2-6; TCRdb picks TRBD1, but there is no DNA to check that call. CDR3 size: 16 residues. From germline, CDR1 is SGHVS and CDR2 FQNEAQ. CDR3 amino acids: CASSPLGGSGANVLTF.

This chain uses TRBV5-4 with TRBJ1-3. This CDR3 is 14 amino acids long. In germline, CDR1 is SGHNT, CDR2 YYREEE (reference sequence). CDR3: CASSFREETATIYF.

V usage is TRBV19 and J usage is TRBJ2-2; TCRdb's assignment of TRBD1 cannot be checked, as there is no DNA. This CDR3 comprises 17 residues. The germline gives CDR1 LNHDA, CDR2 SQIVND (reference sequence). The CDR3 sequence: CASSVAGQLTGTGELFF.

V and J are TRBV29-1 and TRBJ1-2; no DNA is available, so the TRBD1 call from TCRdb remains unchecked. Germline CDR1 is SQVTM and CDR2 is ANQGSEA. This CDR3 comprises 13 residues. CDR3 sequence reads: CSVTGRYGYGYTF.

The chain uses TRBV5-1 and TRBJ1-1; without DNA, the TCRdb call of TRBD1 cannot be checked. Germline V lookup: CDR1 SGHRS, CDR2 YFSETQ. The CDR3 loop spans 16 amino acids. CDR3 region: CASSPRQGRMNTEAFF.

The chain employs TRBV28 and TRBJ2-1; TCRdb reports TRBD1, a call that lacks DNA to check it against. Germline loops: CDR1 MDHEN, CDR2 SYDVKM. This CDR3 has 15 residues. This CDR3 reads CASSLWGGGRIEQFF.

The chain links TRBV7-2 to TRBJ2-1; TCRdb's D gene call, TRBD2, goes unchecked for lack of DNA. Per germline, CDR1 SGHTA and CDR2 FQGNSA. The length of the CDR3 is 16 residues. The CDR3 sequence is CASSSPGGGANNEQFF.

The gene calls are TRBV27 and TRBJ2-3; the TRBD1 assignment by TCRdb is unverifiable without DNA. Germline values: CDR1 MNHEY, CDR2 SMNVEV (reference sequence). This CDR3 has 17 amino acids. The CDR3 protein is CASSRGKGFYGTDTQYF.

V and J are TRBV5-1 and TRBJ1-6; TCRdb lists TRBD1, though no DNA is available to test this call. The length of the CDR3 is 16 residues. Per the germline V gene, CDR1 is SGHRS and CDR2 is YFSETQ. The CDR3 protein is CASSVAQGSYNSPLHF. The full variable domain, its missing parts supplied by reference TRBV5-1 and TRBJ1-6, is KAGVTQTPRYLIKTRGQQVTLSCSPISGHRSVSWYQQTPGQGLQFLFEYFSETQRNKGNFPGRFSGRQFSNSRSEMNVSTLELGDSALYLCASSVAQGSYNSPLHFGNGTRLTVT.

This rearrangement joins TRBV30 to TRBJ2-7; without DNA, the TCRdb call of TRBD1 cannot be checked. CDR3 length equals 15 residues. The germline CDR1 and CDR2 sequences are GTSNPN and SVGIG (reference sequence). This CDR3 reads CAWRRPGQGAYEQYF.

CDR3 amino acids: CASSSADSGAKNIQYF. The rearrangement joins TRBV6-5 to TRBJ2-4; TCRdb selects TRBD1, and the lack of DNA leaves this call unchecked. The germline gives CDR1 MNHEY, CDR2 SVGAGI. CDR3 size: 16 residues.

This chain connects TRBV18 to TRBJ1-4. The CDR3 is 12 residues long. Germline CDR1 KGHSH, CDR2 LQKENI. The CDR3: CASSPRNEKLFF. The full variable domain, its missing parts supplied by reference TRBV18 and TRBJ1-4, is NAGVMQNPRHLVRRRGQEARLRCSPMKGHSHVYWYRQLPEEGLKFMVYLQKENIIDESGMPKERFSAEFPKEGPSILRIQQVVRGDSAAYFCASSPRNEKLFFGSGTQLSVL.

The chain couples TRBV7-2 to TRBJ2-1; TCRdb indicates TRBD1, and absent DNA this call remains unverified. The CDR3 is 14 residues long. Germline values: CDR1 SGHTA, CDR2 FQGNSA. The CDR3 sequence: CASSSRPGDNEQFF.

This chain links TRBV20-1 with TRBJ1-5. Germline assignment: CDR1 DFQATT and CDR2 SNEGSKA (reference sequence). This CDR3 comprises 16 residues. CDR3: CSARDPVSNSNQPQHF.

The CDR3 sequence is CASSLAGLAYNEQFF. This chain joins TRBV6-1 and TRBJ2-1; TCRdb's D call, TRBD2, is unchecked because there is no DNA. CDR3 size: 15 residues. Germline CDR1 and CDR2: MNHNS and SASEGT.

The V and J genes are TRBV7-2 and TRBJ1-2; TCRdb's D call, TRBD1, is unchecked because there is no DNA. CDR1 and CDR2 (germline): SGHTA, FQGNSA. CDR3 length: 15 amino acids. Here the CDR3 reads CASKLLQTGNYGYTF.

The chain uses TRBV7-2 and TRBJ2-1; TCRdb selects TRBD2, and the lack of DNA leaves this call unchecked. CDR1 SGHTA and CDR2 FQGNSA come from the germline V gene. This CDR3 comprises 12 residues. This chain's CDR3 is CASSLPGLAGFF. Complete variable domain (other parts from reference TRBV7-2 and TRBJ2-1): GAGVSQSPSNKVTEKGKDVELRCDPISGHTALYWYRQSLGQGLEFLIYFQGNSAPDKSGLPSDRFSAERTGGSVSTLTIQRTQQEDSAVYLCASSLPGLAGFFGPGTRLTVL.

The chain couples TRBV9 to TRBJ2-3; the TCRdb call, TRBD2, lacks DNA for checking. Per germline, CDR1 SGDLS and CDR2 YYNGEE. This CDR3 contains 18 residues. The CDR3 loop is CASSVGSWSSGGTDTQYF.

V and J are TRBV5-6 and TRBJ1-2; the TCRdb call, TRBD1, lacks DNA for checking. Germline V lookup: CDR1 SGHDT, CDR2 YYEEEE. The CDR3 is 15 amino acids. CDR3 sequence reads: CASSTRTEGEYGYTF. The full variable domain, in which reference TRBV5-6 and TRBJ1-2 provide the parts outside the CDR3, is DAGVTQSPTHLIKTRGQQVTLRCSPKSGHDTVSWYQQALGQGPQFIFQYYEEEERQRGNFPDRFSGHQFPNYSSELNVNALLLGDSALYLCASSTRTEGEYGYTFGSGTRLTVV.

The chain couples TRBV4-2 to TRBJ2-3; TCRdb designates TRBD2, a call that cannot be tested without DNA. The CDR3 consists of 17 residues. Germline V lookup: CDR1 LGHNA, CDR2 YNFKEQ. The CDR3 sequence is CASSHELTSGDTDTQYF.

The V gene is TRBV7-8, the J gene TRBJ2-1. Germline assignment: CDR1 SGHVS and CDR2 FQNEAQ. The CDR3 covers 15 residues. CDR3: CASSLVWGSYNEQFF.

V and J are TRBV29-1 and TRBJ1-1. There are 11 residues in the CDR3. Germline V gives CDR1 SQVTM, CDR2 ANQGSEA. CDR3 in amino acids: CSAAGGTEAFF.

V gene TRBV12-3 or TRBV12-4 combines with J gene TRBJ1-3; TCRdb proposes TRBD1, but this gene call is untestable without DNA. The CDR3 is 15 amino acids. CDR3: CASRWGGRSGNTIYF.

V usage is TRBV30 and J usage is TRBJ1-3. The V gene's germline CDR1 is GTSNPN and CDR2 SVGIG (reference sequence). This CDR3 has 15 amino acids. The CDR3 protein is CAWRTLLGSGNTIYF.

The V gene is TRBV10-3, the J gene TRBJ2-7. In germline, CDR1 is ENHRY, CDR2 SYGVKD. The CDR3 is made up of 13 amino acids. The CDR3 reads CAIRPDSSYEQYF.

This chain links TRBV18 with TRBJ2-3; the D call from TCRdb, TRBD1, cannot be confirmed without DNA. This CDR3 region has 14 residues. Germline V gives CDR1 KGHSH, CDR2 LQKENI. CDR3 sequence: CASSPIRGSDTQYF.